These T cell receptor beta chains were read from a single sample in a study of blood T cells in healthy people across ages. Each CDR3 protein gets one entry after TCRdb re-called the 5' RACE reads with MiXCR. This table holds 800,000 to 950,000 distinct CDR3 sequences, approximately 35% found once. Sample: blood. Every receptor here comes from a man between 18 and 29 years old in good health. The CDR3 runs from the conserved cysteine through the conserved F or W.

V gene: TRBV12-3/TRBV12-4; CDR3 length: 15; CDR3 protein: CASSLVDSFNQPQHF
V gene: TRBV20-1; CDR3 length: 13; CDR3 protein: CSAGWGGADTQYF
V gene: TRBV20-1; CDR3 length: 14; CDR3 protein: CSARPGTVEETQYF
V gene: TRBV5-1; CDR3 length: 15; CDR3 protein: CASSLDPTGGYGYTF
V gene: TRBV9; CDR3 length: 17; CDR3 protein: CASSPLGTSGVAETQYF
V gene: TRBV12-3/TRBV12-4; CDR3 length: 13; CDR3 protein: CASSRVSNTEAFF
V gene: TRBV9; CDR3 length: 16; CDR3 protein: CASSGPGTGLNEKLFF
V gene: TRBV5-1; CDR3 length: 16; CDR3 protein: CASSSGSQEGGYGYTF
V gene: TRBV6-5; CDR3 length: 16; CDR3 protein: CASSPRRDRAGNTIYF
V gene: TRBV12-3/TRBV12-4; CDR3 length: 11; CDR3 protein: CASSFRSEAFF
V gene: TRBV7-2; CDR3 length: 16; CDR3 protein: CASSLVSRSSTDTQYF
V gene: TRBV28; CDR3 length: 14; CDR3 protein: CASCTPTPTDTQYF
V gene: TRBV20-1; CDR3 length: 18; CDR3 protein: CSARDSRSAASGANVLTF
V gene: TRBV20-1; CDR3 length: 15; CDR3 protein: CSARVWGASYNEQFF
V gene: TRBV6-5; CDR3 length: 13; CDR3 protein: CASSQKGDTTQYF
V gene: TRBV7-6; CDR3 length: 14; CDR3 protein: CASSLSGVASPLHF
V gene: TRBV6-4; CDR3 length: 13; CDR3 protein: CASSNGGTGGLFF
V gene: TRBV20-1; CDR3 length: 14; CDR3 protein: CSASGGAMFNEQFF
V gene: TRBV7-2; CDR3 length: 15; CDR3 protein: CASRKRGELSGELFF
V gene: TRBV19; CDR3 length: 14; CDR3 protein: CASTSTGDNEKLFF
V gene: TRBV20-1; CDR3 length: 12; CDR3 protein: CSASALAGEQFF
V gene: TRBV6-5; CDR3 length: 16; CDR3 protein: CASSRLLGQAYNEQFF
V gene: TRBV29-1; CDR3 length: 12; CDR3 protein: CSVGSMNTEAFF
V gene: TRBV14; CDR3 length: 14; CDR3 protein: CASSQGIPGSPLHF
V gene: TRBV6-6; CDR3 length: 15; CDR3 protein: CASSPPGQGGYGYTF
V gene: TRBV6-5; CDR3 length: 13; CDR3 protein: CASSIPGIYEQYF
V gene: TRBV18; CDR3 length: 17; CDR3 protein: CASSPPTLGHNPYEQYF
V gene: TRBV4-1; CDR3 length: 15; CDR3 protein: CASSPGDRDNSPLHF
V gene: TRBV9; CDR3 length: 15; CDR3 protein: CASSVSGESYNEQYF
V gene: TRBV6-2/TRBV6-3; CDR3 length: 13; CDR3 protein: CASSGGGRDEQFF
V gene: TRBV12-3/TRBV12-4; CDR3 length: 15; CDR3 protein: CASSLGEGMNTEAFF
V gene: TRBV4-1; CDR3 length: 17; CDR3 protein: CASSQVRTVSGANVLTF